One sample yielded the 10 T cell receptor beta chains listed below, sequenced in a study of T-cell reconstitution after alpha-beta-depleted transplantation in children. Unique molecular identifiers were incorporated during preparation of the TCRbeta library. MiXCR was run by TCRdb on the PCR reads, yielding one entry per CDR3 protein. The sample holds 200,000 to 250,000 distinct CDR3 sequences, 6.5% to 9% seen once. The material was PBMCs, mostly from graft donor cells, obtained 180 days after TCRalphabeta/CD19-depleted stem cell transplant. Receptors originate from a male patient between 10 and 17 years old who had a stem cell transplant for acute lymphoblastic leukemia, so the T cells may come from the graft donor.

This clonotype has a count of ten or more. The V call is TRBV20-1, the J call TRBJ2-3, with D perhaps TRBD2 (7 bases). The CDR3 covers 16 residues. Germline CDR1 and CDR2: DFQATT and SNEGSKA (reference sequence). V was pared by 4 bases and J by 2 bases, with 19 bases between. The CDR3 spells CSAKIPGGHLTDTQYF. The CDR3 DNA is TGCAGTGCTAAGATCCCGGGGGGACACCTCACAGATACGCAGTATTTT.

This clonotype was seen ten or more times. V gene TRBV29-1 combines with J gene TRBJ2-2, with D unclear. Trimming took 7 bases from V and 0 from J, leaving 12 bases between them. Germline V gives CDR1 SQVTM, CDR2 ANQGSEA. The CDR3 contains 14 residues. The DNA of the CDR3 is TGCAGCGCTACGACACCCTCGAACACCGGGGAGCTGTTTTTT. Protein sequence: CSATTPSNTGELFF.

This clonotype has at least ten counts. This sequence joins TRBV7-9 and TRBJ2-2; TRBD1 might be the D (5 bases). V was trimmed by 4 bases and J by 4 bases, leaving 13 bases between them. In germline, CDR1 is SEHNR, CDR2 FQNEAQ (reference sequence). This CDR3 comprises 15 residues. The CDR3 DNA is TGTGCCAGCAGCTCGTCCGCAGGGTTCACCGGGGAGCTGTTTTTT. This gives the protein CASSSSAGFTGELFF.

The chain employs TRBV12-3 or TRBV12-4 and TRBJ1-5; the D gene is possibly TRBD1 (5 bases). Trimming removed 6 bases at V and 4 bases at J, with 16 bases between. There are 15 residues in the CDR3. The CDR3: CASRNGQSYNQPQHF. CDR3 nucleotides: TGTGCCAGCAGGAACGGACAATCCTATAATCAGCCCCAGCATTTT.

This clonotype was detected many times. The genes are TRBV28 and TRBJ1-4; D is unresolved. Between the trimmed V and J ends, which lost 2 bases and 4 bases, there was a span of 8 bases. The CDR3 covers 14 residues. Germline V gives CDR1 MDHEN, CDR2 SYDVKM. CDR3 sequence reads: CASSLRPRNEKLFF. CDR3 nucleotides: TGTGCCAGCAGTTTACGACCCCGTAATGAAAAACTGTTTTTT.

This clonotype was seen at least ten times. The CDR3 nucleotides are TGTGCCAGCAGCGTAGGACCGGGACCAAGACGTCCTAGCACAGATACGCAGTATTTT. Amino acid sequence: CASSVGPGPRRPSTDTQYF. The chain joins TRBV9 to TRBJ2-3; D may correspond to TRBD1 or TRBD2 (5 bases each). CDR1 is SGDLS and CDR2 is YYNGEE in the germline V gene. V gave up 0 bases and J gave up 0 bases, with 20 bases separating them. The CDR3 has 19 residues.

A few counts support this clonotype. CDR3 DNA sequence: TGCGCCAGCAGCCCGCAACTAGCAGGGTACGAGCAGTACTTC. Translated: CASSPQLAGYEQYF. The chain combines TRBV4-1 with TRBJ2-7, with a possible D match to TRBD2 (6 bases). V lost 4 bases and J lost 4, with 14 bases in between. This CDR3 has 14 amino acids. CDR1 and CDR2 from the germline V gene are MGHRA and YSYEKL.

This clonotype has at least ten counts. CDR3 amino acids: CASTPQGAGETQYF. DNA of the CDR3: TGTGCCAGCACCCCCCAGGGAGCCGGGGAGACCCAGTACTTC. The chain combines TRBV12-3 or TRBV12-4 with TRBJ2-5; D is possibly TRBD1 or TRBD2 (5 bases each). V was pared by 7 bases and J by 5 bases, with 17 bases between. The CDR3 contains 14 residues.

This clonotype was counted ten times or more. This chain uses TRBV10-3 with TRBJ1-5, with a possible D match to TRBD1 (6 bases). The CDR3 has 15 amino acids. Trimming left V 2 bases short and J 5 bases short, with 13 bases between. CDR1 is ENHRY and CDR2 is SYGVKD in the germline V gene. The DNA for the CDR3 is TGTGCCATCAGTGAGGCAGGGGCGGGGGATCAGCCCCAGCATTTT. Protein: CAISEAGAGDQPQHF.

Many counts were recorded for this clonotype. The chain combines TRBV12-3 or TRBV12-4 with TRBJ2-3; tentatively, D is TRBD1 (6 bases). The CDR3 extends over 20 amino acids. V was trimmed by 2 bases and J by 5 bases, leaving 29 bases between them. The CDR3 loop is CASSLRMLGSGEGTGDTQYF. CDR3 nucleotides: TGTGCCAGCAGTTTACGAATGTTAGGTTCAGGGGAAGGCACGGGAGATACGCAGTATTTT.